The 6 T cell receptor beta chains reported below all come from one sample, sequenced in a study of OX40 agonist ivuxolimab in advanced cancers. This table comes from immunoSEQ multiplex PCR, and its TCRdb copy is limited to in-frame clones, with some not included. The sample has over 75,000 clones, roughly 88% seen once; the top ten hold roughly 1.5%. The sample consisted of CD4+ or CD8+ T cells sorted from blood, taken in a trial of the OX40 agonist ivuxolimab. The receptors derive from an adult with an advanced solid tumor such as melanoma, head and neck, liver or kidney cancer.

The chain joins TRBV21-1 to TRBJ1-4. TRBV21-1 is annotated as a pseudogene. This CDR3 is built from 11 residues. The CDR3 DNA sequence: TGTGCCAGAAAGCCGTATGAAAAACTGTTTTTT. Its translation: CARKPYEKLFF.

V and J are TRBV6-1 and TRBJ2-7; D not certain. The CDR3 spans 14 residues. Germline CDR1 MNHNS, CDR2 SASEGT. Trimming took 5 bases from V and 2 from J, leaving 13 bases between them. The CDR3 sequence: CASSSYRAAYEQYF. The CDR3 DNA reads TGTGCCAGCAGTTCCTACCGGGCAGCCTACGAGCAGTACTTC.

The V and J genes are TRBV7-2 and TRBJ2-7, with 7 nucleotides matching TRBD2. The germline CDR1 and CDR2 sequences are SGHTA and FQGNSA. The CDR3 is 15 amino acids. Here the CDR3 reads CAPAWEGPLSYEQYF. The CDR3 DNA reads TGTGCGCCCGCTTGGGAGGGCCCTCTCTCCTACGAGCAGTACTTC.

The chain has TRBV4-1 and TRBJ1-4; D may be TRBD1 (5 bases). Germline CDR1 reads MGHRA; CDR2 reads YSYEKL. V was cut by 3 bases and J by 8 bases, with 16 bases left in between. The CDR3 is 15 amino acids. This CDR3 reads CASSQAPGTREKLFF. CDR3 coding DNA: TGCGCCAGCAGCCAGGCTCCCGGGACGCGGGAAAAACTGTTTTTT.

The chain is built from TRBV19 and TRBJ2-7; 7 positions agree with TRBD2. Per the germline V gene, CDR1 is LNHDA and CDR2 is SQIVND (reference sequence). V shed 9 bases, J shed 6 bases, and the junction held 11 bases outside the gene matches. This CDR3 comprises 13 residues. The CDR3 region has the DNA TGTGCCAGCTCCGGGGCGGGAGCCGGCGAGCAGTACTTC. Translating it yields CASSGAGAGEQYF.

This clone was observed a handful of times. The chain is built from TRBV6-6 and TRBJ1-5; 10 nucleotides line up with TRBD1. The V and J ends lost 5 bases and 2 bases, in that order; junction bases with no gene match: 6. Germline CDR1 reads MNHNY; CDR2 reads SVGAGI (reference sequence). CDR3 length equals 16 residues. CDR3 in DNA: TGTGCCAGCAGTCAGACCGGGACAGGGGGCAATCAGCCCCAGCATTTT. Amino acid sequence: CASSQTGTGGNQPQHF.